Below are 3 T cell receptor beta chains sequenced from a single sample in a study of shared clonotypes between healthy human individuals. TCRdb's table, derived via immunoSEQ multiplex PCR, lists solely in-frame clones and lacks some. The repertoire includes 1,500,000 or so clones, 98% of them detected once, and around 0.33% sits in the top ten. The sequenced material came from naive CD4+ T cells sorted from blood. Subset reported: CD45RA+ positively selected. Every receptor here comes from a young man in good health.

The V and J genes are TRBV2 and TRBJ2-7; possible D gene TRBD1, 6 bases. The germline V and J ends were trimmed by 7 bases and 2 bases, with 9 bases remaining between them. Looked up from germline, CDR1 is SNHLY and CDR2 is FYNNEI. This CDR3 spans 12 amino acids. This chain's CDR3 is CASMDRAYEQYF. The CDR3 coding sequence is TGTGCCAGCATGGACAGAGCCTACGAGCAGTACTTC.

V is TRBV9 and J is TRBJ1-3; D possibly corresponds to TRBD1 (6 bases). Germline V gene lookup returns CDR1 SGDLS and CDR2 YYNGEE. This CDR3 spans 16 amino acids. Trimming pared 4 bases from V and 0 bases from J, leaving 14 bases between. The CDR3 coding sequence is TGTGCCAGCAGCCTTCGACAGGCGACCTCTGGAAACACCATATATTTT. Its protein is CASSLRQATSGNTIYF.

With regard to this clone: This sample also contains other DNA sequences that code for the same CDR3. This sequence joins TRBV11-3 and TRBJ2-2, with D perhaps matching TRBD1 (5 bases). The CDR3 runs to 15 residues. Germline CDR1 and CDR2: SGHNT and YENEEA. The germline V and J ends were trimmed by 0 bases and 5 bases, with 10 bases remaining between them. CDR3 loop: CASSLDRGVTGELFF. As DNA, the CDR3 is TGTGCCAGCAGCTTAGATAGGGGTGTGACCGGGGAGCTGTTTTTT.